Described below is a single T cell receptor beta chain sequence and its context. No antigen is known for it. Germline V gene data show CDR1 as SNHLY and CDR2 as FYNNEI. Trimming removed 7 bases at V and 5 bases at J, with 17 bases between. This CDR3 is built from 14 residues. This record comes from a study of T cells after yellow fever vaccination. Study-wide results and caveats: Most primary-vaccination clones reappeared after the booster (approximately 97% CD4, 88% CD8). A small proportion of clonotypes was detected in both the CD4 and CD8 compartments.

Conversion of TCR transcripts into cDNA relied on 5'RACE template switching, which added a universal primer site and UMIs. In TCRdb, the 5' RACE reads were re-called with MiXCR into one record per CDR3 protein. The table includes roughly 400,000 distinct CDR3 sequences, approximately 19% detected once. This receptor was taken from a man between 18 and 35 years old who received the YFV17D yellow fever vaccine. This chain connects TRBV2 to TRBJ1-2; D not certain. Sequences were derived from PBMCs, sampled before the yellow fever booster vaccination. The CDR3 DNA reads as TGTGCCAGCAAAACCAAAATGGGCATATATGGCTACACCTTC. Translating it yields CASKTKMGIYGYTF.